This T cell receptor (beta chain) was sequenced in a study of blood T cell repertoires in COVID-19. The wider study: Acute and convalescent COVID-19 samples came from the United States, Italy and Spain.

Allocation to cohorts depended on clinical history reported by the participants. Cohort 3 recovery required two negative PCRs, clearance, or symptom resolution. The V and J ends lost 6 bases and 4 bases, in that order; junction bases with no gene match: 12. This CDR3 comprises 16 residues. Germline loops: CDR1 SNHLY, CDR2 FYNNEI. In the original workflow: Reference gene primer amplification gave estimated nucleated cell counts. Clones were sequenced by immunoSEQ multiplex PCR, and TCRdb holds only the in-frame ones, with some missing. Clonal size and the V and J genes are those of that table, whereas D and trimming came from the DNA. Altogether 150,000 to 200,000 clones are present, 75% to 90% being singletons, with the ten largest covering 3.5% to 5%.

Sequencing used PBMCs or T cells enriched from blood (not recorded which). The TCR originated in a woman aged 45 to 65 who had recovered from COVID-19. The gene calls are TRBV2 and TRBJ1-1; 9 nucleotides match TRBD1. The CDR3: CASRSPGQGRGTEAFF. CDR3 nucleotides: TGTGCCAGCAGATCACCGGGACAGGGTCGTGGCACTGAAGCTTTCTTT.